This T cell receptor (beta chain) was profiled in a study of regulatory T cells in long-lasting Graves disease. According to the study, TCR beta libraries were built with iRepertoire HTBI primers and CDR3-region Arm-PCR. Via MiXCR, TCRdb re-called the multiplex PCR reads, giving one row per CDR3 protein. The sample lists 550,000 to 600,000 distinct CDR3 sequences; about 16% were seen once. Time point in this sample: newly diagnosed GD, antithyroid drugs for less than 3 months. After RNA was extracted from PBMCs, the TCR library was made from it. These data are also associated with another study on T cells in Graves' hyperthyroidism and ophthalmopathy.

The receptor comes from a man aged 18 to 35 with Graves disease. The sequences come from peripheral blood mononuclear cells (PBMCs), collected at new diagnosis, from a patient treated with antithyroid drugs.

In DNA form, the CDR3 reads TGCGCCAGCAGTCCCGATGGGATTGAGGGAAACACTGAAGCTTTCTTT. Translation gives CASSPDGIEGNTEAFF. The chain links TRBV5-1 to TRBJ1-1; D not resolved. Trimming stripped 5 bases from V and 2 bases from J, with 19 bases between. Germline V gives CDR1 SGHRS, CDR2 YFSETQ. The CDR3 totals 16 residues.